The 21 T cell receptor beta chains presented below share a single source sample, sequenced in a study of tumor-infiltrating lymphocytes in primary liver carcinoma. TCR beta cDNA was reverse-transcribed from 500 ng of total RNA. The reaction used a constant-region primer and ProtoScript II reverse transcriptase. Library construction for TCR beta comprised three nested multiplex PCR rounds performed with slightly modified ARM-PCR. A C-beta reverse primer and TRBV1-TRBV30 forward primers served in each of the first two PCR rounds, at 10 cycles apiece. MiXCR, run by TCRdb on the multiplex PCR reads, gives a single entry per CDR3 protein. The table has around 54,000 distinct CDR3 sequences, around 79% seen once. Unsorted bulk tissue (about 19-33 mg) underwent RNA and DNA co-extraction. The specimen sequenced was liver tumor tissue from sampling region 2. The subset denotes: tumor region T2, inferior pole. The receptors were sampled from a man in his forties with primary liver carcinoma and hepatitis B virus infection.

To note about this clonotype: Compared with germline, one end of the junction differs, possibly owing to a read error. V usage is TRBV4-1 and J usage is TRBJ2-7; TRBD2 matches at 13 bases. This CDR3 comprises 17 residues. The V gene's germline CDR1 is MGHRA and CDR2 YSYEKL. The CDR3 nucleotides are TGCGCTAGCAACCAAGATGGAGGGACTAGCGGGACTAACGAGCAGTACTTC. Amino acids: CASNQDGGTSGTNEQYF.

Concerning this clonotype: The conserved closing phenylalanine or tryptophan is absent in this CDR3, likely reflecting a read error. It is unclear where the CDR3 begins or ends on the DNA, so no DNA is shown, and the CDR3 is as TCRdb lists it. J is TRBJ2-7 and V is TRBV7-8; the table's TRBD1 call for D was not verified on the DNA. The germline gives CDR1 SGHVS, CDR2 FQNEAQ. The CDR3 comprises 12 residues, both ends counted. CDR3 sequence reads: CAGSLEGRAWYL.

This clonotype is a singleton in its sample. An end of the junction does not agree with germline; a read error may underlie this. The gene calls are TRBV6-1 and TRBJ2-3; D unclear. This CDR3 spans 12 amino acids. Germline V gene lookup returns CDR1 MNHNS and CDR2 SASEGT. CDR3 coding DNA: TGTGCGAGCAGGCGGACGAGGGATACGCAGTATTTT. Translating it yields CASRRTRDTQYF.

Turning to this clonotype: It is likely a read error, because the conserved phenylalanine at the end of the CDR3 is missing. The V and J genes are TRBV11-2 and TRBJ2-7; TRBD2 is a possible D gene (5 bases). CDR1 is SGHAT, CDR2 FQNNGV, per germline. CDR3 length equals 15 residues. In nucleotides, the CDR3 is TGTGCTAGCACCCCTTTGGAAGCGGCCCACTACGAGCAGTACTTA. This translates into CASTPLEAAHYEQYL.

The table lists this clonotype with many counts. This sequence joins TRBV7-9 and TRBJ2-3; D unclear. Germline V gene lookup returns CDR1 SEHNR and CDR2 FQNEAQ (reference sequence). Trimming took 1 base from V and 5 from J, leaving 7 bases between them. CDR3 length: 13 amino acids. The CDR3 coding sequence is TGTGCCAGCAGCTTAGGGAGAAAAGATACGCAGTATTTT. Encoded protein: CASSLGRKDTQYF.

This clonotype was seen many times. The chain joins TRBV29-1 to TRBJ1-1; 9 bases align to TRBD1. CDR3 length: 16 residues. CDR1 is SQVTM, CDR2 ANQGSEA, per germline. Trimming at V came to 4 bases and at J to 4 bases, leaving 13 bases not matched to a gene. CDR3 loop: CSVGTTGGRGGTEAFF. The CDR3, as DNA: TGCAGCGTTGGTACGACAGGGGGTAGGGGAGGCACTGAAGCTTTCTTT.

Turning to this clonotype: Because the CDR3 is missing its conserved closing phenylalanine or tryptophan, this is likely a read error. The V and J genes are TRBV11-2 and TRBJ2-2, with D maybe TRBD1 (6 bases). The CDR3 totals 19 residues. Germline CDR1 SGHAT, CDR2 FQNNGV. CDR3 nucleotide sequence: TGTGGCAGCAGCTTAGATCGAGGGGGAGTGCACCCGAACACCGGGGAGCTGTTTTCT. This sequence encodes CGSSLDRGGVHPNTGELFS.

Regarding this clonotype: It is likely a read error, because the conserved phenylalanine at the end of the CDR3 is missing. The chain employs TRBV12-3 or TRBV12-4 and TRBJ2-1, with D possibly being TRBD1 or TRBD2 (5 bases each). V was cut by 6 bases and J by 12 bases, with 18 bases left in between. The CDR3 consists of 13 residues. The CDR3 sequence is CASSLGQEARQFL. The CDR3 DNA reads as TGTGCCAGCAGCCTGGGGCAGGAGGCGAGGCAGTTCCTC.

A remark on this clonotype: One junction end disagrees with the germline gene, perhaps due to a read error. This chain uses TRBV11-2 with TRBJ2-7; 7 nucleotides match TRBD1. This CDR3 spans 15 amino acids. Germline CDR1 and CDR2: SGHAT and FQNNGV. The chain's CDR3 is CASSLGRGFTYEQYF. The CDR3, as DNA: TGTGCCAGCAGCTTAGGCAGGGGGTTTACCTACGAACAGTATTTC. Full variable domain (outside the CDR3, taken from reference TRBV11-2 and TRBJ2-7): EAGVAQSPRYKIIEKRQSVAFWCNPISGHATLYWYQQILGQGPKLLIQFQNNGVVDDSQLPKDRFSAERLKGVDSTLKIQPAKLEDSAVYLCASSLGRGFTYEQYFGPGTRLTVT.

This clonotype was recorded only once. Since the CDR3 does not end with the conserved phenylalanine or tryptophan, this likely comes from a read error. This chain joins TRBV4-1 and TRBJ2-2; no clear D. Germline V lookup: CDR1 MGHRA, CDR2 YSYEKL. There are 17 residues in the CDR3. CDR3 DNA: TGTGCCAGCAGCCAAGGTCCCGTGACCTCCAAAGTCCGGGAGCTGTTTCTT. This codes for CASSQGPVTSKVRELFL.

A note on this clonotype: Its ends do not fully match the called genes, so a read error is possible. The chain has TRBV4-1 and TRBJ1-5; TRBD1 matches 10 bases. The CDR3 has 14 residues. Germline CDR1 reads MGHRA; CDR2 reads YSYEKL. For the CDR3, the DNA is TGCACCAGGAGCCGGGGGACAGGGGATCAGCCCCAGCATTTT. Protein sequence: CTRSRGTGDQPQHF.

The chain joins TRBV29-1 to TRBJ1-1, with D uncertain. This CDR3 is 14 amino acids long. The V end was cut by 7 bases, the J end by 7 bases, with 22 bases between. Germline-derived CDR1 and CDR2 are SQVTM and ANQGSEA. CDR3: CSAQKLTRDGEAFF. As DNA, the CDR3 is TGCAGCGCCCAGAAACTGACCCGGGATGGTGAAGCTTTCTTT.

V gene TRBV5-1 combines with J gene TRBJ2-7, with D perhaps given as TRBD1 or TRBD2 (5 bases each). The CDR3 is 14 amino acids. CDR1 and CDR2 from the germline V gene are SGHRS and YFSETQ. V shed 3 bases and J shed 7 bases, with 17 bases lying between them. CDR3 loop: CASSSERGDYEQYF. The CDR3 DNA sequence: TGCGCCAGCAGCTCGGAAAGGGGCGACTATGAGCAGTACTTC.

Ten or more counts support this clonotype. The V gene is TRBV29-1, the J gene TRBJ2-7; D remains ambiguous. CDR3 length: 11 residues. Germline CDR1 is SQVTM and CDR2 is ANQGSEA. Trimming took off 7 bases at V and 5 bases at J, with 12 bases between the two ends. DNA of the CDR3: TGCAGCGCCGAGGTAACTCACGAGCAGTACTTC. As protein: CSAEVTHEQYF.

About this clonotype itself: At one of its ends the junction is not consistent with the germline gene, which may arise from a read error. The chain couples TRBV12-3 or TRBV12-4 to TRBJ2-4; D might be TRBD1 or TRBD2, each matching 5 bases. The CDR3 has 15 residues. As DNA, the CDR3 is TGTGCCAGCAGTTTCAGGCAGGGAGCCAAAAACACTCAGTACTTC. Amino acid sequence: CASSFRQGAKNTQYF.

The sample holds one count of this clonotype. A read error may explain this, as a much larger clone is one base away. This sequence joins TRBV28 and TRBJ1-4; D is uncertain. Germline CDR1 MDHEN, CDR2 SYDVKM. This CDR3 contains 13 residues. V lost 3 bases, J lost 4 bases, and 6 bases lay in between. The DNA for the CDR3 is TGTGCCAGCAGTTTTTTGGGTAATGAAAAACTGTTTTTT. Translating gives CASSFLGNEKLFF. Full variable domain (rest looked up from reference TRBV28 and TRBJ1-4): DVKVTQSSRYLVKRTGEKVFLECVQDMDHENMFWYRQDPGLGLRLIYFSYDVKMKEKGDIPEGYSVSREKKERFSLILESASTNQTSMYLCASSFLGNEKLFFGSGTQLSVL.

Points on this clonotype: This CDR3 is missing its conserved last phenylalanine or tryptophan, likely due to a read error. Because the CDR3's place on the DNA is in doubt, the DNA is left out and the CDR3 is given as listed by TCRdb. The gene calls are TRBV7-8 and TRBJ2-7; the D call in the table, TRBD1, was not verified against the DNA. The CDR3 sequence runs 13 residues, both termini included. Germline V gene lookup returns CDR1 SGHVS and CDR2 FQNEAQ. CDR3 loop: CASRGDTSYERYL.

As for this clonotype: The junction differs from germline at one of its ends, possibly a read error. CDR3 residues: CTSSLQLASYEQYF. The DNA of the CDR3 is TGTACCAGCAGCTTACAACTCGCTTCCTACGAGCAGTACTTC. The chain joins TRBV11-2 to TRBJ2-7; D is undetermined. The CDR3 length is 14 residues. From germline, CDR1 is SGHAT and CDR2 FQNNGV. Complete variable domain (other parts from reference TRBV11-2 and TRBJ2-7): EAGVAQSPRYKIIEKRQSVAFWCNPISGHATLYWYQQILGQGPKLLIQFQNNGVVDDSQLPKDRFSAERLKGVDSTLKIQPAKLEDSAVYLCTSSLQLASYEQYFGPGTRLTVT.

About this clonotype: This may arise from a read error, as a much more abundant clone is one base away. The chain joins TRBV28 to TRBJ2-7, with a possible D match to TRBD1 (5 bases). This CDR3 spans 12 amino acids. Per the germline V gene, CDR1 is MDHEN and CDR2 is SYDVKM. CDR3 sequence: CAGSLQGYEQYF. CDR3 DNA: TGTGCCGGCAGTCTTCAGGGATACGAGCAGTACTTC.

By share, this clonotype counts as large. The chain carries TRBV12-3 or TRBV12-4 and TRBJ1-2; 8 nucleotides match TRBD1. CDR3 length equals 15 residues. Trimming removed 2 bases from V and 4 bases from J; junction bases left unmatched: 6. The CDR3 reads CASSLRDRPFYGYTF. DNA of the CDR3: TGTGCCAGCAGTTTAAGGGACAGGCCCTTCTATGGCTACACCTTC.

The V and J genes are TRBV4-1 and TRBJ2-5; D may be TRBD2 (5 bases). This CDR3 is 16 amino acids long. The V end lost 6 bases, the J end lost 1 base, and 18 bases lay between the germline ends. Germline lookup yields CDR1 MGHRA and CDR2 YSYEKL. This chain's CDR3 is CASSPRLVGAQETQYF. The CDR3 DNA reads TGCGCCAGCAGTCCCCGGTTAGTGGGAGCCCAAGAGACCCAGTACTTC.